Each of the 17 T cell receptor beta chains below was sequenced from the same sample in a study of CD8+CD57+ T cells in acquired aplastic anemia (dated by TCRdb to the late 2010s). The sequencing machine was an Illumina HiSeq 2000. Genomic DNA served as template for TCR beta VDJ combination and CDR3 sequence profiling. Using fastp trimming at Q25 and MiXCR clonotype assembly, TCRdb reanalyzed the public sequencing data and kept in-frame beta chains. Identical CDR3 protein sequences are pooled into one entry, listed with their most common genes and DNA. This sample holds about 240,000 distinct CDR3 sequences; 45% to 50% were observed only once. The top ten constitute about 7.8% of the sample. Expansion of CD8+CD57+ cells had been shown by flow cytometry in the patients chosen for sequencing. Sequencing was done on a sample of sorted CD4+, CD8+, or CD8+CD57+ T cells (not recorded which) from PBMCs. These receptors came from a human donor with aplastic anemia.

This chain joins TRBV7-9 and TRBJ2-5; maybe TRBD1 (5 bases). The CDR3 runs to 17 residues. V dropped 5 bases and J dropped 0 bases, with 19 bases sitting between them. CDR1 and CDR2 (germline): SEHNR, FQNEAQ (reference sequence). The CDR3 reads CASSEDPPPGNQETQYF. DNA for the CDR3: TGTGCCAGCAGCGAAGACCCCCCCCCAGGGAACCAAGAGACCCAGTACTTC.

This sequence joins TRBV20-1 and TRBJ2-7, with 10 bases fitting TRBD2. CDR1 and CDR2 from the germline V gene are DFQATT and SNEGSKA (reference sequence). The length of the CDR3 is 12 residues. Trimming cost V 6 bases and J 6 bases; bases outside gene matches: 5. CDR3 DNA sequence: TGCAGTGCACGACCTAGCGGGAGCGAGCAGTACTTC. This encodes CSARPSGSEQYF.

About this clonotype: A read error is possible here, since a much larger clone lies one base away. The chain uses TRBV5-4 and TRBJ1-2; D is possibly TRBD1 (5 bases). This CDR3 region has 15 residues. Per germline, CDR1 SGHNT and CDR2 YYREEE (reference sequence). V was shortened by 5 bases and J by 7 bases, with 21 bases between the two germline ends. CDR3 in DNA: TGTGCCAGCAGTATTCCAGGGAGGCTGGATGGTGGCTACACCTTC. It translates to CASSIPGRLDGGYTF.

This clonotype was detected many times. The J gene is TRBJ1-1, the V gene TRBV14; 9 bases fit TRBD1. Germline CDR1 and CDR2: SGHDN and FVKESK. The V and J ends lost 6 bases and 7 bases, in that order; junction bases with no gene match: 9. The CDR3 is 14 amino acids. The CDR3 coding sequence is TGTGCCAGCAGGCCACAGGGGGCGCCGAATGAAGCTTTCTTT. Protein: CASRPQGAPNEAFF.

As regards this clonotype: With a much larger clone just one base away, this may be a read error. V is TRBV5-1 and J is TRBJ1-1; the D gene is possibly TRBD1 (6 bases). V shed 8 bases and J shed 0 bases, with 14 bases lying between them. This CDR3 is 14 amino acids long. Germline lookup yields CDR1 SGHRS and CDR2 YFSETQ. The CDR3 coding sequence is TGCGCCAGAATGACAGGCGTAATGAACACTGAAGCTTTCTTT. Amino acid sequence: CARMTGVMNTEAFF.

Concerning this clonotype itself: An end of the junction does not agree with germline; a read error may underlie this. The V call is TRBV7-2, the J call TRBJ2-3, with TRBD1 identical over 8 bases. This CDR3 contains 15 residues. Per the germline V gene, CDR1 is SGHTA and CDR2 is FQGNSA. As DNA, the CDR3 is TGCGCCAGCAGCCAAGGACAGGGAGAGACAGATACGCAGTATTTT. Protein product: CASSQGQGETDTQYF.

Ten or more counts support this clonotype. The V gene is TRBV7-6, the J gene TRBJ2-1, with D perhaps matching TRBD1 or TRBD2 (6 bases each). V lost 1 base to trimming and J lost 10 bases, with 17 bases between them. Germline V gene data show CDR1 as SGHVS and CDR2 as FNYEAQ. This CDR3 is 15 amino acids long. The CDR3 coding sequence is TGTGCCAGCAGCTTAGGGGGGCCTAGCGTTATCGAGCAGTTCTTC. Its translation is CASSLGGPSVIEQFF.

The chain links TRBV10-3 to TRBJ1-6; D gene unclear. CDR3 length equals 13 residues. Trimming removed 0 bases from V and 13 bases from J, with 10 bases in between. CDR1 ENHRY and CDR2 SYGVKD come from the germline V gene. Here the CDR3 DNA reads TGTGCCATCAGTGAGTCGGAGAATCAGCCCCTCCACTTT. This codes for CAISESENQPLHF.

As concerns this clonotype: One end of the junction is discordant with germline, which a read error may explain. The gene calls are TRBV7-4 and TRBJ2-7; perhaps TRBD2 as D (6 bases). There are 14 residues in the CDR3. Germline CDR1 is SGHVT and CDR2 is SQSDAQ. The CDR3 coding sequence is TGTGCCAGCTCTACGGGGGTTAGCACCGGGGAGCTGTACTTC. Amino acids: CASSTGVSTGELYF.

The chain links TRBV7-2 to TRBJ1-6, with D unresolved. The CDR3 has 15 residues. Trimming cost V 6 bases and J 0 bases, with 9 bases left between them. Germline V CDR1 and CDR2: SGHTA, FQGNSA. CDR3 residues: CASRIGSSYNSPLHF. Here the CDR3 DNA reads TGTGCCAGCAGGATCGGTAGCTCCTATAATTCACCCCTCCACTTT.

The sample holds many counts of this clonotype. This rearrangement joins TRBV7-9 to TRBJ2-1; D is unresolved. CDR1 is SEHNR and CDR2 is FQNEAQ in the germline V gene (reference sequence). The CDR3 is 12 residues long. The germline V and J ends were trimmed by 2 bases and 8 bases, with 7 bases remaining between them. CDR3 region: CASSLSGHEQFF. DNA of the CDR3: TGTGCCAGCAGCTTATCGGGCCATGAGCAGTTCTTC.

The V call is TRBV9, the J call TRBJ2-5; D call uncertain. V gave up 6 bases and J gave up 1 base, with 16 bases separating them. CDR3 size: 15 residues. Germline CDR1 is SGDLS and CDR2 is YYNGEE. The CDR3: CASTPGQTTQETQYF. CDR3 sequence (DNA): TGTGCCAGCACACCTGGGCAGACGACCCAAGAGACCCAGTACTTC. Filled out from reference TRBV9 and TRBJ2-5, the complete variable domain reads DSGVTQTPKHLITATGQRVTLRCSPRSGDLSVYWYQQSLDQGLQFLIQYYNGEERAKGNILERFSAQQFPDLHSELNLSSLELGDSALYFCASTPGQTTQETQYFGPGTRLLVL.

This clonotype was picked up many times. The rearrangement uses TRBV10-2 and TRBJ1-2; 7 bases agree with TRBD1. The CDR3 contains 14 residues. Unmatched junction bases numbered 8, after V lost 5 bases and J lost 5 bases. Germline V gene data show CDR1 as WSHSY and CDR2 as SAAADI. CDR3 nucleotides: TGCGCCAGCAGTAAACACCAGGGGGTATATGGCTACACCTTC. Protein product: CASSKHQGVYGYTF.

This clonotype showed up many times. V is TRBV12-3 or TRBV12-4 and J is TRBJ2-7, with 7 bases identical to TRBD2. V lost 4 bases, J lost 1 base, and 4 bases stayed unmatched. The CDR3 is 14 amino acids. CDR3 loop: CASSSDGGSYEQYF. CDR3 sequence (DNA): TGTGCCAGCAGTTCGGACGGGGGGTCCTACGAGCAGTACTTC.

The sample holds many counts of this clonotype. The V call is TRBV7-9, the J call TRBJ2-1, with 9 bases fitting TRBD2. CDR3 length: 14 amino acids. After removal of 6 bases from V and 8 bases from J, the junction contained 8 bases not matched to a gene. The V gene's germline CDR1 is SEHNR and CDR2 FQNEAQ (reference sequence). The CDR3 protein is CASRPSGILDEQFF. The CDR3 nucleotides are TGTGCCAGCAGGCCTAGCGGGATATTAGATGAGCAGTTCTTC.

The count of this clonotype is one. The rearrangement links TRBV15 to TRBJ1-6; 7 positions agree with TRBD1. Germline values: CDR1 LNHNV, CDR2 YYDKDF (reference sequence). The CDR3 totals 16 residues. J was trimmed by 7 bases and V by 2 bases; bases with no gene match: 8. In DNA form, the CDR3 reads TGTGCCACCAGCAGACATACGACAGGGATCAATTCACCCCTCCACTTT. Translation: CATSRHTTGINSPLHF.

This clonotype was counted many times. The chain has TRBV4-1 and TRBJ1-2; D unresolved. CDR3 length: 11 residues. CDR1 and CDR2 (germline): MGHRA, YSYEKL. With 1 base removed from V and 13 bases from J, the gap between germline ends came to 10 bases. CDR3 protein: CASSQARTFTF. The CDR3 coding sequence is TGCGCCAGCAGCCAAGCCCGGACTTTCACCTTC.